A single TCR beta chain is shown here with its context. This entry comes from a study of blood T cell repertoires in COVID-19. Study context: Sites in the United States, Italy and Spain provided acute and convalescent COVID-19 samples.

As originally analysed: It was from reference gene primer amplification that nucleated cell counts were estimated. This table comes from immunoSEQ multiplex PCR, and its TCRdb copy is limited to in-frame clones, with some not included. That table gives V, J and clone size, and the DNA gave D and trimming. The sample shows some 100,000 clones, 88% of them seen only once. V lost 9 bases, J lost 2 bases, and 9 bases stayed unmatched. CDR1 and CDR2 (germline): KGHDR, SFDVKD. This CDR3 is built from 15 residues. The sequence came from a woman aged 60 to 75 with acute or convalescent COVID-19. Sequencing was done on a sample of peripheral blood. The chain employs TRBV24-1 and TRBJ2-3; 8 nucleotides align to TRBD2. CDR3 sequence reads: CATGTRAGATDTQYF. The CDR3 region has the DNA TGTGCCACCGGGACTAGGGCCGGGGCCACAGATACGCAGTATTTT.